This note documents a single TCR beta chain sequence. The antigen this receptor binds is unknown. Per-base quality was not reported, and no clone a single base away is much larger than it. The method behind the library was the immunoSEQ multiplex PCR assay. The clones in this table, taken by TCRdb from immuneACCESS, are in-frame only. Not every clone is retained; where verified, under half of the shortfall comes from an unresolved V gene, and the cause of the rest is unknown. The sample has fewer than 95,000 clones on record, approximately 89% of them singletons. The ten largest clones take up 20% to 25% of the sample. This entry comes from a study of control samples from healthy donors and cancer patients (dated by TCRdb to the early 2020s). V and J are trimmed by 6 bases and 3 bases, and the gene matches miss 4 bases of the junction. CDR3 length: 14 amino acids, cysteine to phenylalanine. Solely the CDR3 DNA is kept, with 42 bases framed from the first base. As encoded in the germline V gene, CDR1 is ENHRY while CDR2 is SYGVKD.

The clonotype was recovered from a man aged 30 to 39 in good health. Recombination joined TRBV10-3 with TRBJ1-5; the central 8 bases match TRBD1. Sequenced material: blood. The DNA sequence follows: TGTGCCATCAGCGGGACAGGCAACAATCAGCCCCAGCATTTT. Its amino acids are CAISGTGNNQPQHF.